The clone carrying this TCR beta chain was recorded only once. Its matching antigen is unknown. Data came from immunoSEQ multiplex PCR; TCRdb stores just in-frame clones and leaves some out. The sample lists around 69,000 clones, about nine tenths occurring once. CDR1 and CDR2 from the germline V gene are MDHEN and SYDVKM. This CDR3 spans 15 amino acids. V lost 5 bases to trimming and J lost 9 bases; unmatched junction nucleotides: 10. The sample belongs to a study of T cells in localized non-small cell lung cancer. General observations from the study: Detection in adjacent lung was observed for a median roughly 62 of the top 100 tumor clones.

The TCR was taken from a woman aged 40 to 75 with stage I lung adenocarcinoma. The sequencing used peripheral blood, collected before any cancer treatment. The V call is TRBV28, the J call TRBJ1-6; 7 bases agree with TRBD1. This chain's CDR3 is CASSATGQESSPLHF. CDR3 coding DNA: TGTGCCAGCAGTGCAACCGGACAGGAGAGTTCACCCCTCCACTTT.